This TCR beta chain was identified during a study of shared clonotypes between healthy human individuals. CD45RO negativity and positive selection for CCR7 defined naive CD8 cells, a population that excluded terminally differentiated effector memory CD45RA+ cells. The ends lost 2 bases at V and 2 bases at J; junction bases unmatched: 2. In germline, CDR1 is SGHTA, CDR2 FQGNSA. The CDR3 is made up of 15 amino acids. Here immunoSEQ multiplex PCR was the method, and the copy in TCRdb shows in-frame clones only, minus some. The sample lists hundreds of thousands of clones, roughly 98% occurring once. The clonotype originates from a young man in good health. The sequenced sample was naive CD8+ T cells sorted from blood. This sequence joins TRBV7-2 and TRBJ2-1, with 8 bases aligning to TRBD2. The CDR3 loop reads CASSLTSGPYNEQFF. The CDR3 nucleotides read TGTGCCAGCAGCTTAACTAGCGGTCCCTACAATGAGCAGTTCTTC.